The clone carrying this T cell receptor beta chain was counted only a few times. The antigen is not known. These data originate in a study of T-cell reconstitution after alpha-beta-depleted transplantation in children. Unique molecular identifiers were used in preparing the TCRbeta library. MiXCR, run by TCRdb on the PCR reads, gives a single entry per CDR3 protein. The sample lists about 98,000 distinct CDR3 sequences, approximately 6% occurring once. General study points: Alpha-beta T cells about two months after transplant reportedly derived from several hundred expanded graft clones. Certain patients had high TCRbeta diversity at day 60, and it came from recipient T cells and thymic progenitors that survived. The authors attributed T-cell counts and diversity one year after transplant mostly to newly produced T cells.

CDR3 length: 12 residues. Germline CDR1 and CDR2: SGHRS and YFSETQ. V was shortened by 2 bases and J by 3 bases, with 5 bases between the two germline ends. This TCR derives from a female patient aged 2-10 years who had a stem cell transplant for Fanconi anemia, so the T cells may come from the graft donor. V and J are TRBV5-1 and TRBJ2-5; D gene unclear. Sequencing used PBMCs, mostly from graft donor cells, obtained 60 days after TCRalphabeta/CD19-depleted stem cell transplant. Here the CDR3 DNA reads TGCGCCAGCAGCTTTCCGGAAGAGACCCAGTACTTC. Amino acid sequence: CASSFPEETQYF.